The rows below give T cell receptor beta chains drawn from one sample of a study of tumor and adjacent non-tumor tissue in lung cancer. TCRdb reprocessed the multiplex PCR reads via MiXCR and lists one record per CDR3 protein. The data hold some 120,000 distinct CDR3 sequences, with 66% observed a single time. The sample taken for sequencing was lung tumor tissue. The source of these receptors is a man aged 25-40 years with non-small cell lung cancer. The CDR3 runs from the conserved cysteine through the conserved F or W.

v_call,j_call,cdr3_aa
TRBV11-3,TRBJ2-3,CTSSLDQSTGATSTDTQYF
TRBV5-1,TRBJ2-1,CASKVGGNNEQFF
TRBV30,TRBJ2-6,CAWIKTIAGANVLTF
TRBV4-1,TRBJ2-6,CASSPSGAISGANVLTF
TRBV11-1,TRBJ2-2,CASSQMLGGGSPSTGELFF
TRBV10-3,TRBJ2-7,CAISDPNGQYF
TRBV12-3/TRBV12-4,TRBJ2-3,CANVRGTTDTQYF
TRBV21-1,TRBJ2-7,CARSRSGVGYEQYF
TRBV11-2,TRBJ1-4,CVSSSDGATNEKLFF
TRBV7-7,TRBJ2-7,CASSAGHGYEQYF
TRBV6-5,TRBJ1-5,CASSFPGQSQHF
TRBV11-2,TRBJ2-7,CASSLDFNGITGPSYEQYF
TRBV11-3,TRBJ2-5,CASSVSRLARQETQYF
TRBV11-3,TRBJ2-1,CACIPTPGNELFF
TRBV12-3/TRBV12-4,TRBJ2-1,CASSRTSGGGYEQLF
TRBV11-3,TRBJ2-1,CASSLLLNERFF
TRBV11-2,TRBJ2-5,CASSLGRGHETQYF
TRBV7-9,TRBJ2-2,CASSLTTSEVGELFF
TRBV11-2,TRBJ2-7,CASSSAPGGHYF
TRBV20-1,TRBJ2-3,CSAKGLSGVASTDTQYF
TRBV20-1,TRBJ2-1,CSARGGGVYNEQFF
TRBV11-3,TRBJ1-1,CASSPGGRAEALF
TRBV20-1,TRBJ1-4,CSGKGGDNEKLFF
TRBV14,TRBJ1-6,CASGVFGQGARSPLHF
TRBV20-1,TRBJ2-7,CSVSAQTGSTYEQYF
TRBV6-2/TRBV6-3,TRBJ2-1,CASSSRTGGRGNEQFF
TRBV6-6,TRBJ2-7,CASSHDLLRVLGVTSYEQYF
TRBV30,TRBJ2-3,CAWSPVRGDTQYF
TRBV12-3/TRBV12-4,TRBJ2-5,CASSLRLAGARKTKYF
TRBV20-1,TRBJ1-2,CSVKLTGNYGYTF
TRBV4-2,TRBJ2-4,CASSQGGEPAKNIQYF
TRBV5-5,TRBJ2-1,CTSSLDGSGVREQFF
TRBV20-1,TRBJ2-1,CSALTGSSVLHKQFF
TRBV6-1,TRBJ1-1,CASSEGADLEALF
TRBV4-1,TRBJ1-6,CASRQTGTGQNSPLHF
TRBV12-3/TRBV12-4,TRBJ1-5,CVSTLTGPNQPQHF
TRBV7-8,TRBJ2-4,CASSPPGQLTPIAKNIQYF